A selection of T cell receptor beta chains follows, all from one sample in a study of T cell clones after liver transplantation. Using immunoSEQ multiplex PCR, the repertoire was profiled, and TCRdb retains in-frame clones only, with some absent. Of about 80,000 clones listed, roughly 80% were seen once; the top ten hold more than 0.45%. Material: CD4+ T cells from blood, obtained just over 45 months after liver transplant. The receptors come from a human patient who received a liver transplant. Certain T cells may be donor cells from the graft. Both conserved end residues are part of each CDR3. A D gene is named only where the DNA matches it firmly. Clone size is shown for a subset of rows, as once, few, many or a class of expanded clone.

D,size,V,J,DNA,CDR3
.,.,TRBV5-4,TRBJ2-1,TGTGCCAGCAGCTTTAAGACTTACAATGAGCAGTTCTTC,CASSFKTYNEQFF
.,.,TRBV15,TRBJ1-5,TGTGCCACCAGCAGAGTTCAGGTATCGGAGCCCCAGCATTTT,CATSRVQVSEPQHF
.,.,TRBV7-2,TRBJ1-4,TGTGCCAGCAGCTTAAAGGGTTCAAGTGCAACTAATGAAAAACTGTTTTTT,CASSLKGSSATNEKLFF
TRBD1,.,TRBV28,TRBJ2-1,TGTGCCAGCAGCCAGGACAGGGGATGGGCCCATGAGCAGTTCTTC,CASSQDRGWAHEQFF
.,.,TRBV27,TRBJ1-2,TGTGCCAGCAGAAAACAGGACGTTTCTAACTATGGCTACACCTTC,CASRKQDVSNYGYTF
.,.,TRBV11-2,TRBJ2-7,TGTGCCAGCAGCTTATGGCGGGCAGCCTCCTACGAGCAGTACTTC,CASSLWRAASYEQYF
TRBD2,.,TRBV5-4,TRBJ2-1,TGTGCCAGCAGCCCCTTGGCGGGGGCCTACAATGAGCAGTTCTTC,CASSPLAGAYNEQFF
TRBD1,.,TRBV7-6,TRBJ2-3,TGTGCCAGCAGCTTTACCGGGACAGGGATTGGAGATACGCAGTATTTT,CASSFTGTGIGDTQYF
TRBD1,.,TRBV10-2,TRBJ1-5,TGCGCCAGCAGTGGACGCCCGGGACAGGGCGCCAATCAGCCCCAGCATTTT,CASSGRPGQGANQPQHF
TRBD2,few,TRBV5-4,TRBJ2-5,TGTGCCAGCAGCTTGTCGCGCGGGAGTTCAACGAAGGCAGAGACCCAGTACTTC,CASSLSRGSSTKAETQYF
.,.,TRBV19,TRBJ1-1,TGTGCCAGTAGTATCCCCTCTACGGGGGCTGAAGCTTTCTTT,CASSIPSTGAEAFF
.,.,TRBV7-3,TRBJ2-3,TGTGCCAGCGGGGCCGGGACTAGCACAGATACGCAGTATTTT,CASGAGTSTDTQYF
TRBD1,.,TRBV19,TRBJ1-2,TGTACCAGTCGCCCAACGGGACAGGGTGCTGGCTACACCTTC,CTSRPTGQGAGYTF
TRBD1,once,TRBV6-1,TRBJ2-7,TGTGCCAGCAGCCCATATAAGACAGGGAGCGAGCAGTACTTC,CASSPYKTGSEQYF
.,.,TRBV7-9,TRBJ1-1,TGTGCCAGCAGCTTAGTACAGGGGAACACTGAAGCTTTCTTT,CASSLVQGNTEAFF
.,.,TRBV7-7,TRBJ2-5,TGTGCCAGCAGCTCGGGGGCCGATCAAGAGACCCAGTACTTC,CASSSGADQETQYF
.,once,TRBV7-9,TRBJ2-3,TGTGCCAGCAGCTTAGTAGGGGTAGCGGCCATAGATACGCAGTATTTT,CASSLVGVAAIDTQYF
TRBD2,.,TRBV29-1,TRBJ2-7,TGCAGCGTTGATAGACTAGCGGGGACCTACGAGCAGTACTTC,CSVDRLAGTYEQYF
TRBD1,few,TRBV7-9,TRBJ1-1,TGTGCCAGCAGCTTGGGCATGGGACAGAAAGCTTTCTTT,CASSLGMGQKAFF
TRBD2,once,TRBV5-4,TRBJ2-7,TGTGCCAGCAGCTTGTACGGGAGGGCCTACGAGCAGTACTTC,CASSLYGRAYEQYF
.,few,TRBV2,TRBJ1-1,TGTGCCAGCAGTGAAGCGCACAGAGCTGAAGCTTTCTTT,CASSEAHRAEAFF
.,.,TRBV7-2,TRBJ1-3,TGTGCCAGCAGCTTAGCGCAGGGGCGAGGAAACACCATATATTTT,CASSLAQGRGNTIYF
TRBD1,few,TRBV4-1,TRBJ1-1,TGCGCCAGCAGCCCCGGACAGGGCCCGATGAACACTGAAGCTTTCTTT,CASSPGQGPMNTEAFF
.,once,TRBV6-6,TRBJ2-4,TGTGCCAGCAGTTACCAACCGGGACCCGGGAACATTCAGTACTTC,CASSYQPGPGNIQYF
TRBD1,.,TRBV28,TRBJ1-4,TGTGCCAGCAGCTACAGGGGGCGCCGACGTTTCGAAAAACTGTTTTTT,CASSYRGRRRFEKLFF
TRBD2,.,TRBV7-2,TRBJ2-2,TGTGCCAGCAGAGGCCTAGCGGGGGCTACCGGGGAGCTGTTTTTT,CASRGLAGATGELFF
.,.,TRBV28,TRBJ2-5,TGTGCCAGCAACCCGCTCCGGGACATTACCCAAGAGACCCAGTACTTC,CASNPLRDITQETQYF
.,once,TRBV28,TRBJ1-1,TGTGCCAGCAGCTTTACCGACAGGTTGAACACTGAAGCTTTCTTT,CASSFTDRLNTEAFF
.,.,TRBV9,TRBJ2-7,TGTGCCAGCAGCCCCGGGCTCTCCACCTACGAGCAGTACTTC,CASSPGLSTYEQYF
.,.,TRBV6-5,TRBJ2-1,TGTGCCAGCAGCCCCCGACTAGGTCGACAGTTCTTC,CASSPRLGRQFF
.,.,TRBV11-2,TRBJ1-5,TGTGCCAGCGGAACGGACTCGGGTTATAATCAGCCCCAGCATTTT,CASGTDSGYNQPQHF
.,.,TRBV10-3,TRBJ2-7,TGTGCCATCCGGAGGGGGGGAGAAAGATACGAGCAGTACTTC,CAIRRGGERYEQYF
.,.,TRBV7-6,TRBJ1-2,TGTGCCAGCAGCTCCTTGTTAGGGGGTAAAGATGGCTACACCTTC,CASSSLLGGKDGYTF
TRBD2,.,TRBV7-2,TRBJ2-5,TGTGCCAGCAGCTTGGGAAGTCTAGCGGGCCAAGAGACCCAGTACTTC,CASSLGSLAGQETQYF
.,.,TRBV5-1,TRBJ2-1,TGCGCCAGCAGCTCCGCCCCAGGGAGCGAGTACAATGAGCAGTTCTTC,CASSSAPGSEYNEQFF
TRBD1,.,TRBV6-1,TRBJ1-2,TGTGCCAGCGGTGACAGGGGTGGCTATGGCTACACCTTC,CASGDRGGYGYTF
.,.,TRBV2,TRBJ1-3,TGTGCCAGCAGTGAAGCAGGAAACACCATATATTTT,CASSEAGNTIYF
TRBD2,.,TRBV27,TRBJ2-3,TGTGCCAGCAGTTTACGTGGGAGGGCTTGGGTCACAGATACGCAGTATTTT,CASSLRGRAWVTDTQYF
.,.,TRBV19,TRBJ2-1,TGTGCCAGTAGTATGGGCAGAAAAGTTTACAATGAGCAGTTCTTC,CASSMGRKVYNEQFF
.,.,TRBV5-4,TRBJ2-3,TGTGCCAGCAGATTATACCGGGACCCCAGTTCCGATACGCAGTATTTT,CASRLYRDPSSDTQYF
TRBD2,.,TRBV19,TRBJ2-1,TGTGCCAGTAGTATGGGAGCGGGACGATACAATGAGCAGTTCTTC,CASSMGAGRYNEQFF
.,.,TRBV18,TRBJ2-3,TGTGCCAGCTCATCGTTGGGGGGCGCAGATACGCAGTATTTT,CASSSLGGADTQYF
TRBD1,once,TRBV4-3,TRBJ1-2,TGCGCCAGCAGCCGCGGACAGGGCAAAAACGGAGCTAACTATGGCTACACCTTC,CASSRGQGKNGANYGYTF
.,.,TRBV5-1,TRBJ2-7,TGCGCCAGCAGCTTGGGTCAGGGAACCACCTACGAGCAGTACTTC,CASSLGQGTTYEQYF
.,.,TRBV10-3,TRBJ1-1,TGTGCCATCAGTGCGAGAACTGAAGCTTTCTTT,CAISARTEAFF
TRBD1,.,TRBV7-2,TRBJ1-4,TGTGCCAGCAGCTCAACCGGGACAGTTAATGAAAAACTGTTTTTT,CASSSTGTVNEKLFF
.,.,TRBV7-8,TRBJ1-2,TGTGCCAGCAGCTTGAGCGGGAACCCCTATGGCTACACCTTC,CASSLSGNPYGYTF